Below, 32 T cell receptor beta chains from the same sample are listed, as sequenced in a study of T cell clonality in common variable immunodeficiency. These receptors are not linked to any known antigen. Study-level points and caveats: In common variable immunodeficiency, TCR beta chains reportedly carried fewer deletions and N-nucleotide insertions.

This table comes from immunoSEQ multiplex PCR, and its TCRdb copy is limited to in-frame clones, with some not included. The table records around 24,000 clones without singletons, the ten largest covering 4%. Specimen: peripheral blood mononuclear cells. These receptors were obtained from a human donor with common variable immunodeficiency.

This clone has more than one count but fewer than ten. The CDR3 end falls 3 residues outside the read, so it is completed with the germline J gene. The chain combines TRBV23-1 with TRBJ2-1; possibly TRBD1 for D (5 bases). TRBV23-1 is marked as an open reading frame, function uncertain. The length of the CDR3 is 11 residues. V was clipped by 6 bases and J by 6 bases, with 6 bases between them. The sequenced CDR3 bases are TGCGCCAGCAGCCAGGGCAATGAG. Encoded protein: CASSQGNE. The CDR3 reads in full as CASSQGNEQFF.

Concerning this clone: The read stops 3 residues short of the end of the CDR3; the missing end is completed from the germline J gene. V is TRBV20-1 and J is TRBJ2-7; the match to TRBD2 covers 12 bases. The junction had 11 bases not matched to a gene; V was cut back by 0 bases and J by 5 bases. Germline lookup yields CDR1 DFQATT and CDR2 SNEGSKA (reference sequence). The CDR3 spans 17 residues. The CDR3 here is CSARDARRASGRDEQYF. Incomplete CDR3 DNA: TGCAGTGCTAGAGATGCAAGAAGGGCTAGCGGGAGGGACGAG.

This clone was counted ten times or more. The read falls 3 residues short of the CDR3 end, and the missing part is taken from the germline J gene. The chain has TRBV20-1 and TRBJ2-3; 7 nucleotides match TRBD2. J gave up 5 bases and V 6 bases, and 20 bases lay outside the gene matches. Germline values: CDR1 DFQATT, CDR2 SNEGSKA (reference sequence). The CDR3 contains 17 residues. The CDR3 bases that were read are TGCAGTGCCAACTCCCAGCGGGAATGGGATGTGGTAGATACG. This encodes CSANSQREWDVVDT. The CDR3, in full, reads CSANSQREWDVVDTQYF.

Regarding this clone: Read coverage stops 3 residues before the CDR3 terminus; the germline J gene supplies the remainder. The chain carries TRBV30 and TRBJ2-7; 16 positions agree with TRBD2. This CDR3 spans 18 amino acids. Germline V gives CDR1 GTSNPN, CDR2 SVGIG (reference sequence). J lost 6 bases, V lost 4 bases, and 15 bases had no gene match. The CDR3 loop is CAWTLPRGLAGGIVEQYF. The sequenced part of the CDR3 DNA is TGTGCCTGGACCCTACCCCGGGGACTAGCGGGGGGGATTGTCGAG.

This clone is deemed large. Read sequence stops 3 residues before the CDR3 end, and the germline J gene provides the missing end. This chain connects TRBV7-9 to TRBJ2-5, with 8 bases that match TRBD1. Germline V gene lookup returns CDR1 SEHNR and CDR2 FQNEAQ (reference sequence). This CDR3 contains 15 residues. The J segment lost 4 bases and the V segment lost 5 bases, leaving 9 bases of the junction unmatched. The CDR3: CASSIPTGGGETQYF. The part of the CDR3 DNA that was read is TGTGCCAGCAGCATACCCACAGGGGGAGGAGAGACC.

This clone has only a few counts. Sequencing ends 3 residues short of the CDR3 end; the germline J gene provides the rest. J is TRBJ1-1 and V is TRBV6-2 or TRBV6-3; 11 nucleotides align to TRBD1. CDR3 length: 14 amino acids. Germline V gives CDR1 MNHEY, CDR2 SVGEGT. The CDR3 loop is CASSYVGQGARAFF. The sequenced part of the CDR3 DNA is TGTGCCAGCAGTTACGTTGGACAGGGGGCGCGG.

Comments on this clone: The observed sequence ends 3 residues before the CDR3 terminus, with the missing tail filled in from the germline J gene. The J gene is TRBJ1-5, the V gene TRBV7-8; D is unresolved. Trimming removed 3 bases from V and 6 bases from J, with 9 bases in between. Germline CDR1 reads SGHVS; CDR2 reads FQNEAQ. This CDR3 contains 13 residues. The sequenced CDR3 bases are TGTGCCAGCAGCTTTGAGCCTGGTCAGCCC. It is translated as CASSFEPGQP. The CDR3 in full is CASSFEPGQPQHF.

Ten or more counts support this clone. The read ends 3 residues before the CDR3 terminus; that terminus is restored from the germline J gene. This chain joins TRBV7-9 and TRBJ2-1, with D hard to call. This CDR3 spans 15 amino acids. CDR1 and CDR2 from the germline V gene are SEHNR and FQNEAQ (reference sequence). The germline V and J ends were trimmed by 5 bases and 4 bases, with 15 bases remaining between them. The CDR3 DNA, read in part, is TGTGCCAGCAGCCTCCATGAAGCAGGATACAATGAG. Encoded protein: CASSLHEAGYNE. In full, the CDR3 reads CASSLHEAGYNEQFF. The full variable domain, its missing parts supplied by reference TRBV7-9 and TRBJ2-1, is DTGVSQNPRHKITKRGQNVTFRCDPISEHNRLYWYRQTLGQGPEFLTYFQNEAQLEKSRLLSDRFSAERPKGSFSTLEIQRTEQGDSAMYLCASSLHEAGYNEQFFGPGTRLTVL.

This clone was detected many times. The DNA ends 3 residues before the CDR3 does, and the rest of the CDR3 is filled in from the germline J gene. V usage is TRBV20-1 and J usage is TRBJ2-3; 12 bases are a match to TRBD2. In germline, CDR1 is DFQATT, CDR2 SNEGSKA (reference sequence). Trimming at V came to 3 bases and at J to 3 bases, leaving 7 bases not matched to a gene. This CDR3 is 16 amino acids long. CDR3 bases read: TGCAGTGCTAGTCGTCTAGCGGGAGGGCTTACAGATACG. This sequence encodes CSASRLAGGLTDT. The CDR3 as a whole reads CSASRLAGGLTDTQYF.

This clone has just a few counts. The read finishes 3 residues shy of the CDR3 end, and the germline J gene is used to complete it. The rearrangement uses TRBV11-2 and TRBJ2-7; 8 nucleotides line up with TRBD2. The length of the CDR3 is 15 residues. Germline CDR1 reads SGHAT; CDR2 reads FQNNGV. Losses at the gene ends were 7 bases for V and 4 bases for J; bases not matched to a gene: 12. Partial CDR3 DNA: TGTGCCAGCACCTATTACGGGACTAGTTGGTACGAG. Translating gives CASTYYGTSWYE. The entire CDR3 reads CASTYYGTSWYEQYF.

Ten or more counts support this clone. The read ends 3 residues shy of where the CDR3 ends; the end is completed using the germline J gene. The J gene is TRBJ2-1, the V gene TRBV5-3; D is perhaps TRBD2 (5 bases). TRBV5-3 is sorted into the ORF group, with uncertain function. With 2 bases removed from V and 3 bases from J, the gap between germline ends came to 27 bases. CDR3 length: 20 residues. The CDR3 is CARSFESYPVCGFLYNEQFF. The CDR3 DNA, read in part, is TGTGCCAGAAGCTTCGAATCCTATCCGGTTTGCGGGTTTCTCTACAATGAG.

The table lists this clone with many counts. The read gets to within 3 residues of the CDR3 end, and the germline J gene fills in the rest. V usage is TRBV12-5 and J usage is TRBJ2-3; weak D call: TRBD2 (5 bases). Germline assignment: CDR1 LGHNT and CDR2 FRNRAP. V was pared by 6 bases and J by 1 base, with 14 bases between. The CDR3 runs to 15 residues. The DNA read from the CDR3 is TGTGCTAGTGGCAATGACCTCGGGGGCACAGATACG. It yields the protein CASGNDLGGTDT. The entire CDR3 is CASGNDLGGTDTQYF.

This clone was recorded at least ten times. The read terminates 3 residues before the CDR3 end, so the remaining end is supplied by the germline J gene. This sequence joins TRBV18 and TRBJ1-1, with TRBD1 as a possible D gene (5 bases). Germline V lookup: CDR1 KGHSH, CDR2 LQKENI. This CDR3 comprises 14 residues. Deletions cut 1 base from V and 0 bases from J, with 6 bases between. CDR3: CASSPRQLNTEAFF. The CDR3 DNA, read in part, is TGTGCCAGCTCACCACGACAGTTGAACACTGAA.

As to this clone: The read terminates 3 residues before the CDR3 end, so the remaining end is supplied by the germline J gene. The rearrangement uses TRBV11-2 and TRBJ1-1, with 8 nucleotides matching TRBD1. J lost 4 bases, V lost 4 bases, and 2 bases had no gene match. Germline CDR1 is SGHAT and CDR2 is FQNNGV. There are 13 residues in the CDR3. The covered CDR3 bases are TGTGCCAGCAGCTGGACAGGGCCCACTGAA. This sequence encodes CASSWTGPTE. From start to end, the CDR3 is CASSWTGPTEAFF.

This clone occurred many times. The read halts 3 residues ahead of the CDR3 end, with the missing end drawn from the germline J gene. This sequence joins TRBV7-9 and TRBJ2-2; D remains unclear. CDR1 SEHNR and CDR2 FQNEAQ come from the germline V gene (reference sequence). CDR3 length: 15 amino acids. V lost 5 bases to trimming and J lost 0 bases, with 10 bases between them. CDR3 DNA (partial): TGTGCCAGCAGCCTTCTTAGAGCGAACACCGGGGAG. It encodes CASSLLRANTGE. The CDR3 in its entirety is CASSLLRANTGELFF. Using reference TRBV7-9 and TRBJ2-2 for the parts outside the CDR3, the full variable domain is DTGVSQNPRHKITKRGQNVTFRCDPISEHNRLYWYRQTLGQGPEFLTYFQNEAQLEKSRLLSDRFSAERPKGSFSTLEIQRTEQGDSAMYLCASSLLRANTGELFFGEGSRLTVL.

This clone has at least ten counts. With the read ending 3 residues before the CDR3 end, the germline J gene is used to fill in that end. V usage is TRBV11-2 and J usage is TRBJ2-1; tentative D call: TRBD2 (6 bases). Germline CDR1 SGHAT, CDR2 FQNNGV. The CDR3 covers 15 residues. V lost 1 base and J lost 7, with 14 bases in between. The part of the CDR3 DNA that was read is TGTGCCAGCAGCTTAGTTGCTAGCGCGGGAAATGAG. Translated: CASSLVASAGNE. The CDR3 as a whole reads CASSLVASAGNEQFF.

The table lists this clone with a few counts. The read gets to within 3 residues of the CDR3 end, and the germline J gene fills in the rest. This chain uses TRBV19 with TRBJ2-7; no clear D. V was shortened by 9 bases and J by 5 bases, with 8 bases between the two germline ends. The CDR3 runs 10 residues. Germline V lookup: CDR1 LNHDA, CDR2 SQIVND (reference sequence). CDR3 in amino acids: CARIADEQYF. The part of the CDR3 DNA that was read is TGTGCCAGGATCGCAGACGAG.

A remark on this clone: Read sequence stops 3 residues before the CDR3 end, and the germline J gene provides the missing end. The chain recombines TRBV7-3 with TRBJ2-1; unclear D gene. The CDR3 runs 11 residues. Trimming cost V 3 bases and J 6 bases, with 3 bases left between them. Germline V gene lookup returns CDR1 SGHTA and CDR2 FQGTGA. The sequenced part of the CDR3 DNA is TGTGCCAGCAGCTTCGGCAATGAG. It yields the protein CASSFGNE. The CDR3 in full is CASSFGNEQFF.

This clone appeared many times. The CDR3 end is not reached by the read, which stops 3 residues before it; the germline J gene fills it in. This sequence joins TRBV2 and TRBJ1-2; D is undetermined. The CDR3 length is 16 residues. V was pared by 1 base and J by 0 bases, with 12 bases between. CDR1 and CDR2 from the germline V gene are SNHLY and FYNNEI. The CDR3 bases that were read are TGTGCCAGCAGTGAAGGGACTGCGGGAACTAACTATGGC. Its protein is CASSEGTAGTNYG. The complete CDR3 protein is CASSEGTAGTNYGYTF.

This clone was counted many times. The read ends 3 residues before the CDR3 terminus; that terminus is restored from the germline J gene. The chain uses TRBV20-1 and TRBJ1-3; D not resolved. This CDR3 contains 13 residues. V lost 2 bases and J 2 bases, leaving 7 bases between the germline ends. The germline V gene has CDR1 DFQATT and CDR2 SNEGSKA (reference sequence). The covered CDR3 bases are TGCAGTGCTAGACTGACTACTGGAAACACC. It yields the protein CSARLTTGNT. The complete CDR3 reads CSARLTTGNTIYF.

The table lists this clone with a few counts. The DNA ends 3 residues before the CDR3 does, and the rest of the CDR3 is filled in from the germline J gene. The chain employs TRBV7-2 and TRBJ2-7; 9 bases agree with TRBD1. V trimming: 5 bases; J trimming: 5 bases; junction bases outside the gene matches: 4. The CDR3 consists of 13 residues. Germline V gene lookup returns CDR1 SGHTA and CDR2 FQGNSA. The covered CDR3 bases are TGTGCCAGCAGCCGGGACAGGGAAAACGAG. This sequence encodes CASSRDRENE. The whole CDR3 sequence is CASSRDRENEQYF.

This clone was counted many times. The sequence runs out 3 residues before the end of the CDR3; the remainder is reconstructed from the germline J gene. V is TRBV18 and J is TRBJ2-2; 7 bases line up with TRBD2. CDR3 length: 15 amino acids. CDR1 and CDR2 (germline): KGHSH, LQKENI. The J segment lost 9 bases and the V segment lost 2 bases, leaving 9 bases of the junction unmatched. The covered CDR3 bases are TGTGCCAGCTCACCATCGGCGGGAGTACGTAGGGAG. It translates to CASSPSAGVRRE. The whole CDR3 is CASSPSAGVRRELFF.

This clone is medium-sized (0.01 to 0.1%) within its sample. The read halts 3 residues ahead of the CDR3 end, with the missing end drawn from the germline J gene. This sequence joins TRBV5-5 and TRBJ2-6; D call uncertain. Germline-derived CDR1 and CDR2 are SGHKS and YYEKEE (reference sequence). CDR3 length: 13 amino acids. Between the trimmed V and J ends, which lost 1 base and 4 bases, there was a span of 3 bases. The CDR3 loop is CASSLPGANVLTF. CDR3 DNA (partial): TGTGCCAGCAGCTTGCCGGGGGCCAACGTC.

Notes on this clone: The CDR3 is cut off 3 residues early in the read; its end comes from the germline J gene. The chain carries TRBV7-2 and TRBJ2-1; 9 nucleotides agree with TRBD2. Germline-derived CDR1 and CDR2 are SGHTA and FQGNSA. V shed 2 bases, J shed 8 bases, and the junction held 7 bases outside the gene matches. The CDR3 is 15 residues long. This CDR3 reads CASSLKVAGVDEQFF. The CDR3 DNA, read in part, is TGTGCCAGCAGCTTAAAGGTAGCGGGAGTGGATGAG.

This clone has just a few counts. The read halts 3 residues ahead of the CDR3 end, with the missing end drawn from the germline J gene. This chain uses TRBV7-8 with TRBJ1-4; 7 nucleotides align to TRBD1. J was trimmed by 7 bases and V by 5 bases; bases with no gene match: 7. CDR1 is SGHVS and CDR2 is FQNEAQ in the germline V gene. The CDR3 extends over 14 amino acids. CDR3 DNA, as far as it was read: TGTGCCAGCAGCCGGGACAGAAGCGGTGAAAAA. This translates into CASSRDRSGEK. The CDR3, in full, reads CASSRDRSGEKLFF.

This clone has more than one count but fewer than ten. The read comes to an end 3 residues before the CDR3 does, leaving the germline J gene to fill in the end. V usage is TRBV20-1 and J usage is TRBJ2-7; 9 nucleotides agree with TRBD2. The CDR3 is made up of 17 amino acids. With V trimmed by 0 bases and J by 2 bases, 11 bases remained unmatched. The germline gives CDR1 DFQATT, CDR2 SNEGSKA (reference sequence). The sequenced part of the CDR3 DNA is TGCAGTGCTAGAGAACTAGCGGGCACCTCGGGGGCCTACGAG. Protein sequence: CSARELAGTSGAYE. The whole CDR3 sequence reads CSARELAGTSGAYEQYF.

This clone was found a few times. Incomplete CDR3 DNA: TGTGCCAGCAGCCAGGAGATTGGCACAGATACG. Amino acids: CASSQEIGTDT. The complete CDR3 reads CASSQEIGTDTQYF. The genes are TRBV7-2 and TRBJ2-3, with D hard to call. Read data end 3 residues before the CDR3 end; the end is taken from the germline J gene. Germline CDR1 reads SGHTA; CDR2 reads FQGNSA. The CDR3 spans 14 residues. With 5 bases removed from V and 1 base from J, the gap between germline ends came to 10 bases.

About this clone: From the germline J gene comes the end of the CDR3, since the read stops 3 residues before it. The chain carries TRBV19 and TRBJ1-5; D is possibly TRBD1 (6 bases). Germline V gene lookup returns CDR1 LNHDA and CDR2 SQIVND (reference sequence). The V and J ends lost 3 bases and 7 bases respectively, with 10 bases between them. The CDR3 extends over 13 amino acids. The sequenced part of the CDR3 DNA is TGTGCCAGTAGTATGAACAGGGAGCAGCCC. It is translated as CASSMNREQP. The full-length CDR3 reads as CASSMNREQPQHF.

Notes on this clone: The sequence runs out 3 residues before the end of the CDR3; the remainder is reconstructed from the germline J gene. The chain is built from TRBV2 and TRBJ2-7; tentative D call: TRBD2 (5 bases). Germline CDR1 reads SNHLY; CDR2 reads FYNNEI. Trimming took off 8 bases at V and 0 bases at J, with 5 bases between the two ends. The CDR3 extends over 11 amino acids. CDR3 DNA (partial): TGTGCCAGCGGACTCTCCTACGAG. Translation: CASGLSYE. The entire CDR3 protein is CASGLSYEQYF.

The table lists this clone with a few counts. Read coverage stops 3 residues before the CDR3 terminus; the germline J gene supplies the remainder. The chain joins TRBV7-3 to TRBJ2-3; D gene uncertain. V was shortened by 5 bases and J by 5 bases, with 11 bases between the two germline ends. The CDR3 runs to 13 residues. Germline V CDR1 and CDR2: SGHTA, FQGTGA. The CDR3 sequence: CASSKTFEDTQYF. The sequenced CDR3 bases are TGTGCCAGCAGCAAGACTTTTGAAGATACG.

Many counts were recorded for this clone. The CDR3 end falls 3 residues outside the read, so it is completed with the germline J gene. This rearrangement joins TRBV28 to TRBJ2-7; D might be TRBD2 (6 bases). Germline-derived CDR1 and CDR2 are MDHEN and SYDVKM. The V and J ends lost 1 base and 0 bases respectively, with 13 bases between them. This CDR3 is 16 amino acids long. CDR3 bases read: TGTGCCAGCAGTTTATTAGGCGGAGCGGGCTCCTACGAG. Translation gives CASSLLGGAGSYE. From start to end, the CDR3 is CASSLLGGAGSYEQYF. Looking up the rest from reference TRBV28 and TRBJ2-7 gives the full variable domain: DVKVTQSSRYLVKRTGEKVFLECVQDMDHENMFWYRQDPGLGLRLIYFSYDVKMKEKGDIPEGYSVSREKKERFSLILESASTNQTSMYLCASSLLGGAGSYEQYFGPGTRLTVT.

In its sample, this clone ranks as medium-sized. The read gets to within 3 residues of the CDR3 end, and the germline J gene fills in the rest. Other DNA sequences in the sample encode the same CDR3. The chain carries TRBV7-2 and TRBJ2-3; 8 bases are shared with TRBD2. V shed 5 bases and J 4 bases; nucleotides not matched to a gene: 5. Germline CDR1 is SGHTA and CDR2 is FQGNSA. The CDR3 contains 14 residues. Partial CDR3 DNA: TGTGCCAGCAGCCGCGGACTAGCAGCAGATACG. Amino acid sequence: CASSRGLAADT. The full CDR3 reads CASSRGLAADTQYF.